This T cell receptor beta chain originates from a study of vaccination effects on CD4 cells after COVID-19. Looking at the study overall: ViraFEST expansion of antigen-specific CD4+ T cells with viral peptide pools preceded sequencing. They grew two million PBMC in each well, adding approximately 10 IU/ml IL-2 and 10 ug/ml peptides.

As concerns this clone: The antigen remains undetermined.

Cells that had been cultured for roughly 9 days were the source of isolated CD4+ T cells. All vaccine recipients tested negative for nucleocapsid antibodies and had never contracted SARS-CoV-2 infection. In the cultures, half the medium was exchanged for IL-2 medium on days 3 and 7. From germline, CDR1 is MNHEY and CDR2 SVGAGI. V shed 0 bases and J shed 0 bases, with 10 bases lying between them. The CDR3 has 16 residues. Generated by immunoSEQ multiplex PCR, the TCRdb table keeps only in-frame clones and is missing some. The table lists around 40,000 clones, about 70% of them singletons. The sequences come from CD4+ T cells from PBMCs cultured without peptide, collected before COVID-19 vaccination. This receptor was obtained from a human donor who received a COVID-19 vaccine. The rearrangement joins TRBV6-5 to TRBJ2-3, with D unresolved. The CDR3 protein is CASSYSLAVSTDTQYF. CDR3 nucleotides: TGTGCCAGCAGTTACTCGCTTGCAGTTAGCACAGATACGCAGTATTTT.